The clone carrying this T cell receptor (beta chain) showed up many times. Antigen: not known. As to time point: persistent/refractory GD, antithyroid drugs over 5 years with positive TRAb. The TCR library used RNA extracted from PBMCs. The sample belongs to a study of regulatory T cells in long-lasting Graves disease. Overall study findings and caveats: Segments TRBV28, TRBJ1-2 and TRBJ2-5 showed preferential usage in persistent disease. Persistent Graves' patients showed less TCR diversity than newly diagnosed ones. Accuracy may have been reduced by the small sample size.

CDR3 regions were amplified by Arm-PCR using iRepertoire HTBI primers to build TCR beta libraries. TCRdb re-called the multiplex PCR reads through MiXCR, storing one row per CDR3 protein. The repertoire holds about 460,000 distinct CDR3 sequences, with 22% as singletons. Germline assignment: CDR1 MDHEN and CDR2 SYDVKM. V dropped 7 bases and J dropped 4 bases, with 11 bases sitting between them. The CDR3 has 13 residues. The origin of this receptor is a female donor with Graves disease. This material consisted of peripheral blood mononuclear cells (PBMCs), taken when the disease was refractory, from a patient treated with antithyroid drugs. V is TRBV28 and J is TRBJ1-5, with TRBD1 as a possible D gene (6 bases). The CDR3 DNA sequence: TGTGCCAGCACCCGACAGGTGAATCAGCCCCAGCATTTT. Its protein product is CASTRQVNQPQHF.